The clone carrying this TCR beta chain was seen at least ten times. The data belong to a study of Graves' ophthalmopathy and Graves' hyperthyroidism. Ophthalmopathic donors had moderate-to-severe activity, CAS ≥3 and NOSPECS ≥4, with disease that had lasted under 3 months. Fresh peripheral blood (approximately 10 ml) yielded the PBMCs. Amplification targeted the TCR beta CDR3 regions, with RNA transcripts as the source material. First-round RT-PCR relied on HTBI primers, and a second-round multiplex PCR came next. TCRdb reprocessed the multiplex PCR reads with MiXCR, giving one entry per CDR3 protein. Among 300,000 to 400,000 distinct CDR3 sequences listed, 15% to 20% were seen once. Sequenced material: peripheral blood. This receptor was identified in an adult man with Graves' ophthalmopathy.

The CDR3 bases are TGCAGTGTTACAGGACAAACCTACGAGCAGTACTTC. It yields the protein CSVTGQTYEQYF. The J gene is TRBJ2-7, the V gene TRBV20-1, with D possibly being TRBD1 (5 bases). Trimming shortened V by 7 bases and J by 2 bases, and 12 bases separated the two germline ends. Germline V lookup: CDR1 DFQATT, CDR2 SNEGSKA (reference sequence). This CDR3 contains 12 residues.